This T cell receptor beta chain was identified in a study of T-cell reconstitution after alpha-beta-depleted transplantation in children. The table lists this clonotype with many counts. The CDR3 totals 15 residues. V shed 6 bases, J shed 4 bases, and the junction held 9 bases outside the gene matches. CDR1 MNHEY and CDR2 SVGAGI come from the germline V gene. For TCRbeta, the library was prepared with unique molecular identifiers. Via MiXCR, TCRdb re-called the PCR reads, giving one row per CDR3 protein. The sample shows some 250,000 distinct CDR3 sequences, around 11% of them seen only once. Sample: PBMCs from the stem cell graft donor, taken from the stem cell graft. The receptor comes from a human donor who donated a stem cell graft to a child with acute lymphoblastic leukemia. This chain joins TRBV6-5 and TRBJ2-1; 7 nucleotides match TRBD1. The CDR3 region is CASSPRDRVYNEQFF. The CDR3 DNA follows: TGTGCCAGCAGCCCTCGGGACAGAGTTTACAATGAGCAGTTCTTC.